This T cell receptor (beta chain) was recorded in a study of control samples from healthy donors and cancer patients. Some clones are missing from TCRdb's copy, which holds only in-frame ones; the method was immunoSEQ multiplex PCR. This table holds some 200,000 clones, roughly 94% found once. The sequenced sample was blood. The receptor was isolated from a man over 45 in good health.

In nucleotides, the CDR3 is TGCGCCAGCAGCCTCGACCCCTTTGGGACTGAAGCTTTCTTT. This translates into CASSLDPFGTEAFF. V is TRBV4-3 and J is TRBJ1-1; D gene unclear. Germline CDR1 and CDR2: LGHNA and YSLEER. The CDR3 runs to 14 residues. V was cut by 4 bases and J by 5 bases, with 14 bases left in between.